This TCR beta chain was captured in a study of CD8 T cells in Susac syndrome. Study results and limitations: An acknowledgment was made by the study that its TCR sequencing and HLA analysis involved relatively few individuals.

The trim removed 8 bases at V and 4 bases at J, leaving 6 bases unmatched. The germline gives CDR1 DFQATT, CDR2 SNEGSKA (reference sequence). This CDR3 is built from 12 residues. RNA amounts of roughly 0.45 to 1 ug underwent reverse transcription with random hexamers. A multiplex approach, immunoSEQ multiplex PCR, amplified TCR beta CDR3 across 54 Vbeta and 13 Jbeta. MiXCR, run by TCRdb on the immunoSEQ multiplex PCR reads, gives a single entry per CDR3 protein. There are a few hundred thousand distinct CDR3 sequences in the sample; approximately 90% occur only once, and around 0.13% lies in the top ten. Points on this clonotype: The target antigen is unknown.

TCR beta sequences were obtained from blood CD8+ and CD4+ T cells. The CD8+ and CD4+ T cells were isolated magnetically using a negative isolation approach, whereas the TEMRA cells were enriched by FACS. V usage is TRBV20-1 and J usage is TRBJ2-5, with 8 bases that match TRBD1. The sample taken for sequencing was CD8+ T cells from PBMCs. This clonotype originated in a human donor with multiple sclerosis. The CDR3 region is CSPTGTGETQYF. CDR3 sequence (DNA): TGCAGTCCCACCGGGACAGGAGAGACCCAGTACTTC.